What follows are 21 T cell receptor beta chains derived from one specimen sequenced in a study of T cell repertoires in cytomegalovirus infection. TCRdb reprocessed the reads via MiXCR and lists one record per CDR3 protein. Of 150,000 or so distinct CDR3 sequences in the sample, roughly a quarter are singletons; the top ten hold approximately 9.9%. The source material was PBMCs. Receptor source: a human donor in good health (CMV status not recorded). Some clones in this sample may be carry-over from other donors' samples.

This clonotype was seen ten or more times. The rearrangement uses TRBV7-8 and TRBJ2-7; tentatively, D is TRBD2 (5 bases). Trimming took 1 base from V and 4 from J, leaving 11 bases between them. The germline CDR1 and CDR2 sequences are SGHVS and FQNEAQ. The CDR3 runs to 14 residues. CDR3 region: CASSLVTSLYEQYF. DNA for the CDR3: TGTGCCAGCAGCTTAGTTACTAGTCTTTACGAGCAGTACTTC.

CDR3 sequence reads: CSVGPLFVNTEAFF. The CDR3 DNA follows: TGCAGCGTTGGACCGCTATTTGTGAACACTGAAGCTTTCTTT. V is TRBV29-1 and J is TRBJ1-1; D is unresolved. CDR3 length: 14 amino acids. V was pared by 4 bases and J by 0 bases, with 12 bases between. CDR1 SQVTM and CDR2 ANQGSEA come from the germline V gene.

As concerns this clonotype: This could be a read error, since a much larger clone is one nucleotide away. The DNA for the CDR3 is TGTGCCAGCAGCCCTGGCGGGGGCTACAATGAGCAGTTCTTC. As protein: CASSPGGGYNEQFF. The gene calls are TRBV7-3 and TRBJ2-1; 7 positions agree with TRBD2. V was pared by 5 bases and J by 3 bases, with 4 bases of the junction left unmatched. Germline V gives CDR1 SGHTA, CDR2 FQGTGA. The CDR3 runs 14 residues.

This clonotype has a handful of counts. The V and J genes are TRBV12-3 or TRBV12-4 and TRBJ1-2; the D is unclear. CDR3 length equals 12 residues. V lost 4 bases, J lost 4 bases, and 7 bases lay in between. The CDR3 reads CASSSTTYGYTF. In DNA, the CDR3 is TGTGCCAGCAGTTCCACCACCTATGGCTACACCTTC.

This clonotype was counted many times. The rearrangement uses TRBV7-2 and TRBJ2-5; weak D call: TRBD2 (5 bases). In germline, CDR1 is SGHTA, CDR2 FQGNSA. The CDR3 runs 14 residues. V lost 5 bases and J lost 1, with 11 bases in between. The CDR3, as DNA: TGTGCCAGCAGCCTATCCGGACTCCAAGAGACCCAGTACTTC. It is translated as CASSLSGLQETQYF.

Many counts were recorded for this clonotype. The CDR3: CASSLGGRTGGTEAFF. CDR3 in DNA: TGTGCCAGCAGCTTGGGGGGGCGGACAGGGGGCACTGAAGCTTTCTTT. The genes are TRBV5-5 and TRBJ1-1, with 10 bases that match TRBD1. The CDR3 sequence is 16 residues long. Trimming at V came to 0 bases and at J to 4 bases, leaving 6 bases not matched to a gene. Germline V gene data show CDR1 as SGHKS and CDR2 as YYEKEE (reference sequence).

This clonotype was seen repeatedly, ten times or more. The rearrangement joins TRBV2 to TRBJ2-1, with TRBD2 identical over 9 bases. The length of the CDR3 is 19 residues. CDR1 is SNHLY and CDR2 is FYNNEI in the germline V gene. Losses at the gene ends were 3 bases for V and 5 bases for J; bases not matched to a gene: 17. CDR3 coding DNA: TGTGCCAGCAGTGAGGGTTGGCTAGCGGGGAAATCCGATCACAATGAGCAGTTCTTC. It yields the protein CASSEGWLAGKSDHNEQFF.

This clonotype was seen many times. The V gene is TRBV7-2, the J gene TRBJ2-7; 9 bases match TRBD1. This CDR3 has 14 residues. The germline CDR1 and CDR2 sequences are SGHTA and FQGNSA. The junction had 3 bases not matched to a gene; V was cut back by 3 bases and J by 3 bases. The CDR3, as DNA: TGTGCCAGCAGCTTGACAGGGGGGGGCTACGAGCAGTACTTC. This sequence encodes CASSLTGGGYEQYF.

In its sample, this clonotype was seen a few times. This chain links TRBV27 with TRBJ2-7; the D is unclear. Per the germline V gene, CDR1 is MNHEY and CDR2 is SMNVEV (reference sequence). The CDR3 runs to 13 residues. Trimming stripped 3 bases from V and 3 bases from J, with 9 bases between. The CDR3 spells CASSLHSLYEQYF. Written as DNA, the CDR3 is TGTGCCAGCAGTTTGCACAGCCTCTACGAGCAGTACTTC.

The V call is TRBV7-8, the J call TRBJ2-5; possibly TRBD1 for D (5 bases). Trimming took 3 bases from V and 9 from J, leaving 17 bases between them. The CDR3 runs 14 residues. The germline V gene has CDR1 SGHVS and CDR2 FQNEAQ. CDR3 sequence reads: CASSFSLGQGAQYF. CDR3 sequence (DNA): TGTGCCAGCAGCTTCTCTCTCGGACAAGGGGCCCAGTACTTC.

Notes on this clonotype: A much larger clone lies a single base off, so this may be a read error. Here the CDR3 reads CSGTGANTEAFF. As DNA, the CDR3 is TGCAGTGGTACAGGAGCCAACACTGAAGCTTTCTTT. The chain has TRBV20-1 and TRBJ1-1; TRBD1 is a possible D gene (5 bases). Trimming shortened V by 7 bases and J by 2 bases, and 11 bases separated the two germline ends. Germline assignment: CDR1 DFQATT and CDR2 SNEGSKA (reference sequence). This CDR3 is built from 12 residues.

V is TRBV6-6 and J is TRBJ2-1; D gene ambiguous. This CDR3 contains 15 residues. Germline CDR1 and CDR2: MNHNY and SVGAGI (reference sequence). V was clipped by 6 bases and J by 6 bases, with 18 bases between them. CDR3 sequence reads: CASSPEPLKFNEQFF. The CDR3 DNA reads TGTGCCAGCAGCCCCGAACCCCTTAAGTTCAATGAGCAGTTCTTC.

This clonotype has more than one count but fewer than ten. The chain recombines TRBV5-1 with TRBJ2-1; tentatively, D is TRBD1 or TRBD2 (5 bases each). The CDR3 is 16 amino acids. Germline CDR1 is SGHRS and CDR2 is YFSETQ. V lost 3 bases and J lost 6, with 19 bases in between. This chain's CDR3 is CASSSPSRGRFNEQFF. The CDR3 coding sequence is TGCGCCAGCAGCTCCCCCAGTCGGGGCCGGTTCAATGAGCAGTTCTTC.

The chain links TRBV19 to TRBJ2-1; D is ambiguous. The CDR3 contains 11 residues. The germline CDR1 and CDR2 sequences are LNHDA and SQIVND (reference sequence). The V end was cut by 3 bases, the J end by 8 bases, with 5 bases between. CDR3 in amino acids: CASSMGDEQFF. The CDR3 DNA sequence: TGTGCCAGTAGTATGGGCGATGAGCAGTTCTTC. Full variable domain (rest looked up from reference TRBV19 and TRBJ2-1): DGGITQSPKYLFRKEGQNVTLSCEQNLNHDAMYWYRQDPGQGLRLIYYSQIVNDFQKGDIAEGYSVSREKKESFPLTVTSAQKNPTAFYLCASSMGDEQFFGPGTRLTVL.

This clonotype occurred many times. The chain carries TRBV27 and TRBJ1-5, with TRBD1 as a possible D gene (5 bases). Trimming stripped 6 bases from V and 4 bases from J, with 10 bases between. The CDR3 runs to 13 residues. Per the germline V gene, CDR1 is MNHEY and CDR2 is SMNVEV (reference sequence). The CDR3 sequence: CASSFRVNQPQHF. As DNA, the CDR3 is TGTGCCAGCAGCTTCAGGGTTAATCAGCCCCAGCATTTT.

This chain links TRBV6-2 or TRBV6-3 with TRBJ1-5, with D tentatively TRBD1 (6 bases). The CDR3 extends over 16 amino acids. Germline assignment: CDR1 MNHEY and CDR2 SVGEGT. Trimming left V 6 bases short and J 1 base short, with 16 bases between. DNA of the CDR3: TGTGCCAGCAGAAGGAACAGGGTAGGGAGCAATCAGCCCCAGCATTTT. This encodes CASRRNRVGSNQPQHF.

This clonotype was detected a few times. The chain couples TRBV11-1 to TRBJ2-7; no firm D call. Trimming cost V 2 bases and J 2 bases, with 10 bases left between them. The germline V gene has CDR1 SGHAT and CDR2 FQDESV (reference sequence). The CDR3 extends over 14 amino acids. CDR3 residues: CASSLSSNPYEQYF. The CDR3 nucleotides are TGTGCCAGCAGCTTAAGCAGTAACCCCTACGAGCAGTACTTC.

This clonotype was counted ten times or more. This chain uses TRBV28 with TRBJ1-1; perhaps TRBD1 as D (5 bases). Looked up from germline, CDR1 is MDHEN and CDR2 is SYDVKM. There are 15 residues in the CDR3. Trimming left V 3 bases short and J 1 base short, with 12 bases between. The CDR3 spells CASSFLQGTNTEAFF. In DNA form, the CDR3 reads TGTGCCAGCAGTTTCCTTCAGGGAACGAACACTGAAGCTTTCTTT.

Details on this clonotype: Possible read error: a much larger clone is one base away. The J gene is TRBJ1-2, the V gene TRBV7-9, with D perhaps TRBD1 (6 bases). Germline assignment: CDR1 SEHNR and CDR2 FQNEAQ (reference sequence). Trimming took 5 bases from V and 2 from J, leaving 12 bases between them. The CDR3 is made up of 14 amino acids. CDR3 DNA: TGTGCCAGCAGCCCCCGGACAGTAAACTATGGCTACACCTTC. Translated: CASSPRTVNYGYTF.

The chain recombines TRBV2 with TRBJ1-5; the match to TRBD1 covers 7 bases. Germline V gene sequence: CDR1 SNHLY, CDR2 FYNNEI. V was pared by 0 bases and J by 3 bases, with 2 bases of the junction left unmatched. The CDR3 spans 15 residues. The CDR3 coding sequence is TGTGCCAGCAGTGAAGCGGACAGGAACAATCAGCCCCAGCATTTT. Amino acid sequence: CASSEADRNNQPQHF.

The chain links TRBV25-1 to TRBJ2-7; D not certain. The CDR3 is 12 residues long. Germline CDR1 is MGHDK and CDR2 is SYGVNS. The V gene lost 1 base and the J gene lost 3 bases, with 4 bases spanning the gap. The CDR3 DNA follows: TGTGCCAGCAGTGAATCGGGCTACGAGCAGTACTTC. This codes for CASSESGYEQYF.